This TCR beta chain was captured by sequencing in a study of blood T cell repertoires in COVID-19. In the study overall: PBMCs, B-cell-depleted T cells, or T cells were the source of the cDNA or gDNA that made up the material.

The germline V and J ends were trimmed by 3 bases and 4 bases, with 10 bases remaining between them. The CDR3 has 14 residues. Germline V CDR1 and CDR2: LNHDA, SQIVND (reference sequence). Profiled with immunoSEQ multiplex PCR; TCRdb holds only in-frame clones, not every one. This sample has around 56,000 clones, with around 77% found just once. Sequenced material: peripheral blood. The chain carries TRBV19 and TRBJ1-5, with D unclear. This clonotype was obtained from a man in his sixties with acute or convalescent COVID-19. The CDR3 is CASSIRLPNQPQHF. CDR3 nucleotide sequence: TGTGCCAGTAGTATCAGACTACCTAATCAGCCCCAGCATTTT.